The 7 T cell receptor beta chains below were found in one sample sequenced in a study of CD8 T cells in ankylosing spondylitis. TCRdb re-derived calls from the 5' RACE reads in MiXCR, one entry per CDR3 protein. Counted here are about 150,000 distinct CDR3 sequences, roughly 44% occurring once; the ten biggest clones make up roughly 15%. The sample was synovial fluid, either unsorted or a sorted T cell fraction (not recorded which). All receptors derive from a male donor with ankylosing spondylitis.

This sequence joins TRBV4-1 and TRBJ2-1; the D gene is possibly TRBD1 (5 bases). With 4 bases removed from V and 2 bases from J, the gap between germline ends came to 15 bases. The germline V gene encodes CDR1 MGHRA and CDR2 YSYEKL. The CDR3 has 16 residues. As DNA, the CDR3 is TGCGCCAGCAGCCCCCGGCAGGGAATTACCTACAATGAGCAGTTCTTC. It specifies CASSPRQGITYNEQFF.

The rearrangement links TRBV7-8 to TRBJ1-1, with TRBD1 matching over 7 bases. The CDR3 runs 15 residues. The germline V gene has CDR1 SGHVS and CDR2 FQNEAQ. V was clipped by 3 bases and J by 6 bases; unmatched bases: 10. The CDR3 DNA reads as TGTGCCAGCAGCTTGACGAAGAACAGGGGACCTGAAGCTTTCTTT. Translating it yields CASSLTKNRGPEAFF.

The chain links TRBV4-3 to TRBJ1-2, with 7 positions matching TRBD1. CDR1 LGHNA and CDR2 YSLEER come from the germline V gene. J lost 4 bases, V lost 0 bases, and 5 bases had no gene match. The CDR3 spans 15 residues. The CDR3 nucleotides are TGCGCCAGCAGCCAAGAGTGGCAGGGGGGCTATGGCTACACCTTC. It translates to CASSQEWQGGYGYTF.

This clonotype has a single count. V usage is TRBV7-7 and J usage is TRBJ2-7; D not certain. CDR1 SSHAT and CDR2 FNYEAQ come from the germline V gene (reference sequence). The CDR3 has 13 residues. In DNA form, the CDR3 reads TGTGCTAGCCGGATGGACGGCTTCTACGAGCAGTACTTC. It translates to CASRMDGFYEQYF.

This clonotype came up a few times. The chain uses TRBV20-1 and TRBJ1-2, with a weak D call TRBD1 (5 bases). The CDR3 consists of 13 residues. CDR1 is DFQATT, CDR2 SNEGSKA, per germline (reference sequence). V was shortened by 5 bases and J by 8 bases, with 18 bases between the two germline ends. CDR3 nucleotides: TGCAGTGCTCCCCGGGACCCGACCTACGGCTACACCTTC. Its protein product is CSAPRDPTYGYTF.

V gene TRBV25-1 combines with J gene TRBJ1-2, with 10 positions matching TRBD1. V lost 5 bases, J lost 8 bases, and 11 bases stayed unmatched. Per the germline V gene, CDR1 is MGHDK and CDR2 is SYGVNS. The CDR3 spans 15 residues. CDR3 in DNA: TGTGCCAGCAGTATGCCGGGACAGGGGCGCTGGGGCTACACCTTC. It codes for CASSMPGQGRWGYTF.

The genes are TRBV11-3 and TRBJ2-4, with 9 nucleotides matching TRBD1. V shed 5 bases and J 3 bases; nucleotides not matched to a gene: 5. The CDR3 consists of 15 residues. Germline-derived CDR1 and CDR2 are SGHNT and YENEEA. The CDR3 loop reads CASSTNRGHKNIQYF. Written as DNA, the CDR3 is TGTGCCAGCAGCACCAACAGGGGGCACAAAAACATTCAGTACTTC.